This T cell receptor (beta chain) came from a study of blood T cell repertoires in COVID-19. The table came from immunoSEQ multiplex PCR; TCRdb's copy has only in-frame clones and leaves some out. The data contain fewer than 250,000 clones, about four fifths of them singletons. Input material: PBMCs or T cells enriched from blood (not recorded which). The receptor's source is a woman aged 50 to 60 with acute COVID-19.

DNA of the CDR3: TGCGCCAGCAGCCAAGAAGTCCTAGCGAACACAGATACGCAGTATTTT. It translates to CASSQEVLANTDTQYF. The J gene is TRBJ2-3, the V gene TRBV4-3, with D tentatively TRBD2 (6 bases). V gave up 0 bases and J gave up 2 bases, with 12 bases separating them. Looked up from germline, CDR1 is LGHNA and CDR2 is YSLEER. There are 16 residues in the CDR3.